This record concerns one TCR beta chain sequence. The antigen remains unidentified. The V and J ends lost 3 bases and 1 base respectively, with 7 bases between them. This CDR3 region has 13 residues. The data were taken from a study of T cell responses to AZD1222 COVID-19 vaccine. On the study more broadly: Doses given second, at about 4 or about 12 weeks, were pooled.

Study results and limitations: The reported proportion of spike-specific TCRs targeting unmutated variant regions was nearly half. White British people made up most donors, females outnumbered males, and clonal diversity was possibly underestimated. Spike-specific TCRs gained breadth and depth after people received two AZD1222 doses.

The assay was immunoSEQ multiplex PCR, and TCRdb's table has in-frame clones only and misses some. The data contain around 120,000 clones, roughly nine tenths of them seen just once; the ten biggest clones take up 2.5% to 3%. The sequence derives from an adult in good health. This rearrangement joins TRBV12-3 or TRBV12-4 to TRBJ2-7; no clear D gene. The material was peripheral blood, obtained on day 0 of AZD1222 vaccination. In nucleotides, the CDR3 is TGTGCCAGCAGTTTGGGCACTTCCTACGAGCAGTACTTC. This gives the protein CASSLGTSYEQYF.